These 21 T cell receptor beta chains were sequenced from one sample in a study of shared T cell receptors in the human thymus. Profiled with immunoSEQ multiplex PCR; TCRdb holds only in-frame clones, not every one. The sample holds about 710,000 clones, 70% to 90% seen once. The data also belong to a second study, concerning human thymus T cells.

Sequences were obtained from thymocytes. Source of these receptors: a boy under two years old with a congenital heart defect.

The CDR3 here is CASSQDWVPRDTGIYEQYF. The CDR3 DNA sequence: TGTGCCAGCAGCCAGGATTGGGTTCCCCGGGACACAGGAATCTACGAGCAGTACTTC. The chain joins TRBV28 to TRBJ2-7, with D maybe TRBD1 (6 bases). V lost 6 bases, J lost 3 bases, and 30 bases lay in between. The CDR3 has 19 amino acids. Germline assignment: CDR1 MDHEN and CDR2 SYDVKM. Full variable domain (rest looked up from reference TRBV28 and TRBJ2-7): DVKVTQSSRYLVKRTGEKVFLECVQDMDHENMFWYRQDPGLGLRLIYFSYDVKMKEKGDIPEGYSVSREKKERFSLILESASTNQTSMYLCASSQDWVPRDTGIYEQYFGPGTRLTVT.

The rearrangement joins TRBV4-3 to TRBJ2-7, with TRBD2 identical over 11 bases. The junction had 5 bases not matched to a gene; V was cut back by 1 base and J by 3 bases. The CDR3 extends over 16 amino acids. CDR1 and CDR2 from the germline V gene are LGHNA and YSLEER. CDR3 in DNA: TGCGCCAGCAGCCAAGGAGGGACTAGCGGATACTACGAGCAGTACTTC. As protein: CASSQGGTSGYYEQYF.

Here the CDR3 reads CASSDSGSNEQFF. In nucleotides, the CDR3 is TGTGCCAGCAGCGATAGCGGGAGCAATGAGCAGTTCTTC. This chain links TRBV6-5 with TRBJ2-1; 9 positions match TRBD2. The V gene end was trimmed by 6 bases and the J gene end by 6 bases; junction bases not matched to a gene: 3. Germline V CDR1 and CDR2: MNHEY, SVGAGI. This CDR3 contains 13 residues.

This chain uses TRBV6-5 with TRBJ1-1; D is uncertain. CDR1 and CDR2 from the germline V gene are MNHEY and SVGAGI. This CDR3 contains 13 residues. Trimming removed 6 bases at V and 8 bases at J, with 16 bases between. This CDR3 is CASSRRLAQEAFF. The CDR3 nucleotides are TGTGCCAGCAGCCGCCGCCTTGCGCAAGAAGCTTTCTTT.

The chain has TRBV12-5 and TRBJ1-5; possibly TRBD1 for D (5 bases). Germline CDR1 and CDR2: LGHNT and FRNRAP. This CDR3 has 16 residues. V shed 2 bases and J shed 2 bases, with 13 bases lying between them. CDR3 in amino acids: CASGLNQGLGNQPQHF. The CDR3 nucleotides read TGTGCTAGTGGTTTGAATCAGGGCTTGGGCAATCAGCCCCAGCATTTT.

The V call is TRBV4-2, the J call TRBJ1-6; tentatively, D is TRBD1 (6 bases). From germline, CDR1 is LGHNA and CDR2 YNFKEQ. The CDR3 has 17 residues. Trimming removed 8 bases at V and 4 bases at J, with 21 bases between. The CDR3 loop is CASSYIQGNEYNSPLHF. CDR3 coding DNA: TGTGCCAGCTCTTACATACAGGGAAATGAGTATAATTCACCCCTCCACTTT.

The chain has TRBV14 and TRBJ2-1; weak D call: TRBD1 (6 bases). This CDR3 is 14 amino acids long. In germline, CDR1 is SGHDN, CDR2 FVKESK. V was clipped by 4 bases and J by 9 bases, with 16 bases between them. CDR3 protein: CASSPDPGVGEQFF. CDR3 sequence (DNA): TGTGCCAGCAGCCCTGACCCAGGGGTGGGTGAGCAGTTCTTC. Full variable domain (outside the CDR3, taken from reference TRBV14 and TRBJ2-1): EAGVTQFPSHSVIEKGQTVTLRCDPISGHDNLYWYRRVMGKEIKFLLHFVKESKQDESGMPNNRFLAERTGGTYSTLKVQPAELEDSGVYFCASSPDPGVGEQFFGPGTRLTVL.

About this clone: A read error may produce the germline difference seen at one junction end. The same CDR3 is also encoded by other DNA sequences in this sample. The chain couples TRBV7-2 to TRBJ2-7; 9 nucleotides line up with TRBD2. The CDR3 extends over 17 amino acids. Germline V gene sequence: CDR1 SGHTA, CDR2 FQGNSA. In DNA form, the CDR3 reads TGTGCCAGCAGCTTAGCGGGACTAGCTCAACACTCCTACGAGCAGTACTTT. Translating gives CASSLAGLAQHSYEQYF.

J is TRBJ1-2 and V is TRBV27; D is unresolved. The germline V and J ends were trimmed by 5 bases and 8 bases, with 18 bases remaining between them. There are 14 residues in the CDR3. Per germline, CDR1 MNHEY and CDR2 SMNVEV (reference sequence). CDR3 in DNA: TGTGCCAGCAGTCGCACAGCACCTTATGACGGCTACACCTTC. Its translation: CASSRTAPYDGYTF.

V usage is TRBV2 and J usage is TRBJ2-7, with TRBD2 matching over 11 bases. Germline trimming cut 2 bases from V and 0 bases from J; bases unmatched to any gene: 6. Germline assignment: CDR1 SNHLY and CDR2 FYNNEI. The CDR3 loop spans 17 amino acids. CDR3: CASSESTSGGSSYEQYF. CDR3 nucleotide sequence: TGTGCCAGCAGTGAAAGTACTAGCGGGGGTAGCTCCTACGAGCAGTACTTC.

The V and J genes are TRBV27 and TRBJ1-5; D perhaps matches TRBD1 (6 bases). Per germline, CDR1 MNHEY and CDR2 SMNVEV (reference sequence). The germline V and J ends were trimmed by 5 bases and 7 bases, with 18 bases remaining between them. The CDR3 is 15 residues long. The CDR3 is CASSPLGGRGQPQHF. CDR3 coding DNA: TGTGCCAGCAGTCCCCTCGGGGGGCGCGGGCAGCCCCAGCATTTT.

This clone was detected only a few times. The CDR3 sequence: CASRYSSYEQYF. The CDR3 nucleotides are TGTGCCAGCAGGTATAGCTCCTACGAGCAGTACTTC. This chain joins TRBV6-6 and TRBJ2-7, with D hard to call. This CDR3 has 12 residues. Looked up from germline, CDR1 is MNHNY and CDR2 is SVGAGI (reference sequence). Trimming pared 6 bases from V and 0 bases from J, leaving 6 bases between.

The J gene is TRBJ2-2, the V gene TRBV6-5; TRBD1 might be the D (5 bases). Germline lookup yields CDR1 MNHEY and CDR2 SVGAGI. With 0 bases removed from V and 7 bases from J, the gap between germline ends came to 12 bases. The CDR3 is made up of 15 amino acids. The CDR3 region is CASSYSIAGNGELFF. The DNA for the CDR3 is TGTGCCAGCAGTTACTCGATAGCAGGGAACGGGGAGCTGTTTTTT.

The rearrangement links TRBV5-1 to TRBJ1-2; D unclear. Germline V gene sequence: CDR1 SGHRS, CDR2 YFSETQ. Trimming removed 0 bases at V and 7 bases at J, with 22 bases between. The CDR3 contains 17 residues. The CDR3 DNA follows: TGCGCCAGCAGCTTGGCGCCCCGGGTGGAAGATCGGGGTGGCTACACCTTC. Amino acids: CASSLAPRVEDRGGYTF.

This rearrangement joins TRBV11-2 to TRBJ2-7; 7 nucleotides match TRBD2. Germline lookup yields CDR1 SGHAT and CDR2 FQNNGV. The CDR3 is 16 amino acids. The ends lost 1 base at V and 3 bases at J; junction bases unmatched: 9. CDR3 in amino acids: CASSLGVPSGDYEQYF. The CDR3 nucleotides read TGTGCCAGCAGCTTAGGAGTCCCTAGCGGTGACTACGAGCAGTACTTC.

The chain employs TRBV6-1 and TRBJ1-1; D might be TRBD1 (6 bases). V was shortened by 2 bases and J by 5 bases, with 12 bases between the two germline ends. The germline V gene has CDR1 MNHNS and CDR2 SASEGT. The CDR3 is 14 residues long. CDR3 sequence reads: CASSERGQPTEAFF. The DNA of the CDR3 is TGTGCCAGCAGTGAACGAGGACAGCCGACTGAAGCTTTCTTT.

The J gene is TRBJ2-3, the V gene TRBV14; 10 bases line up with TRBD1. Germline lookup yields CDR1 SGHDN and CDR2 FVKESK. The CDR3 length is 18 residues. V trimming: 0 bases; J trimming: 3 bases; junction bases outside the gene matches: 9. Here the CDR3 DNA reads TGTGCCAGCAGCCAAGATTTCGGTCGGGACAGGGGTACAGATACGCAGTATTTT. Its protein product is CASSQDFGRDRGTDTQYF.

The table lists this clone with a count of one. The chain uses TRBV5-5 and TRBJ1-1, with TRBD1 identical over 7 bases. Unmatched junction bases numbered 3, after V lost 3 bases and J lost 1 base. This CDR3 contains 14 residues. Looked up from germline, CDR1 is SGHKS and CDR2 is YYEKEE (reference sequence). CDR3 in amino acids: CASSSRTGNTEAFF. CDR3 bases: TGTGCCAGCAGCTCGCGGACAGGGAACACTGAAGCTTTCTTT.

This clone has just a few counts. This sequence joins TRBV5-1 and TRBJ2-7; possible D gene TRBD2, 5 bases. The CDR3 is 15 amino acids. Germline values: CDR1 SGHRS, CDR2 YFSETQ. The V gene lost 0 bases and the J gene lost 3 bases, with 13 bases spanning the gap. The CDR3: CASSLGGRGDYEQYF. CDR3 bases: TGCGCCAGCAGCTTGGGAGGGCGTGGGGACTACGAGCAGTACTTC.

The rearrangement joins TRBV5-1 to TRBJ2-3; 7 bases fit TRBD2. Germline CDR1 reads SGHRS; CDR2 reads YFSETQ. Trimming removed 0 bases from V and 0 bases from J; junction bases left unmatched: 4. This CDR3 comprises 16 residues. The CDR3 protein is CASSLGWRGSTDTQYF. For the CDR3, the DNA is TGCGCCAGCAGCTTGGGATGGCGGGGGAGCACAGATACGCAGTATTTT.

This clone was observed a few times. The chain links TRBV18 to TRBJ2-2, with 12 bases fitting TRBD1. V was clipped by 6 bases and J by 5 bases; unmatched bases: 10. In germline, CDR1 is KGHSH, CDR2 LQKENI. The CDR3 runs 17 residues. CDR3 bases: TGTGCCAGCTCCGTGGGGACAGGGGGCACGAGGACCGGGGAGCTGTTTTTT. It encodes CASSVGTGGTRTGELFF.